A selection of T cell receptor beta chains follows, all from one sample in a study of blood T cell repertoires in COVID-19. Sequencing used immunoSEQ multiplex PCR; TCRdb keeps in-frame clones, though not all of them. The data show about 220,000 clones, over 70% seen once. What was sequenced was peripheral blood. These receptors all come from a woman in her 70s with acute or convalescent COVID-19. The CDR3 runs from the conserved cysteine through the conserved F or W. The order of the fields is V gene, clone size, J gene, D gene, CDR3 protein, CDR3 DNA. A D gene is named only where the DNA matches it firmly. The listing skips clone size in some rows; elsewhere it reads once, few, many or a size class.

>TRBV5-1|.|TRBJ2-5|.
CASSLAGVETQYF
TGCGCCAGCAGCTTGGCGGGGGTGGAGACCCAGTACTTC
>TRBV6-1|.|TRBJ1-5|.
CASSEGLGAGNQPQHF
TGTGCCAGCAGTGAGGGGCTGGGCGCAGGCAATCAGCCCCAGCATTTT
>TRBV5-6|many|TRBJ1-6|.
CASSRGSTGFSLHF
TGTGCCAGCAGCCGGGGGTCAACAGGCTTTTCCCTCCACTTT
>TRBV7-2|few|TRBJ2-5|TRBD2
CASSLGSAGGQETQYF
TGTGCCAGCAGCTTAGGCTCAGCGGGGGGTCAAGAGACCCAGTACTTC
>TRBV27|once|TRBJ2-2|.
CASSRGPSNIGELFF
TGTGCCAGCAGTCGAGGTCCTTCTAACATCGGGGAGCTGTTTTTT
>TRBV10-3|.|TRBJ2-1|.
CAISEPIRGTREFF
TGTGCCATCAGTGAGCCGATCAGGGGGACTAGAGAGTTCTTC
>TRBV5-1|.|TRBJ2-5|TRBD1
CASSSRPGQGEETQYF
TGCGCCAGCAGCTCGCGCCCGGGACAGGGGGAGGAGACCCAGTACTTC
>TRBV6-1|.|TRBJ2-7|TRBD1
CASSDRDRGYEQYF
TGTGCCAGCAGTGACCGGGACAGGGGCTACGAGCAGTACTTC
>TRBV24-1|.|TRBJ2-1|.
CATSDRAYNEQFF
TGTGCCACCAGTGATCGCGCCTACAATGAGCAGTTCTTC
>TRBV30|.|TRBJ2-5|.
CAWSVQRGWRETQYF
TGTGCCTGGAGTGTACAACGGGGATGGAGGGAGACCCAGTACTTC
>TRBV5-1|.|TRBJ2-3|.
CASSFPGEDTQYF
TGCGCCAGCAGTTTTCCGGGTGAGGATACGCAGTATTTT
>TRBV7-2|.|TRBJ1-2|.
CASSLTRYRGGYTF
TGTGCCAGCAGCCTAACCAGGTATCGGGGAGGCTACACCTTC
>TRBV6-6|few|TRBJ1-4|.
CASRQIAGSYEKLFF
TGTGCCAGCAGACAGATCGCCGGGAGCTATGAAAAACTGTTTTTT
>TRBV2|.|TRBJ1-2|TRBD1
CASSATGGRGYTF
TGTGCCAGCAGTGCGACAGGGGGGCGAGGCTACACCTTC
>TRBV4-3|.|TRBJ2-5|TRBD1
CASSRGTGYQETQYF
TGCGCCAGCAGCCGGGGGACAGGCTACCAAGAGACCCAGTACTTC
>TRBV3-1/TRBV3-2|.|TRBJ2-6|TRBD1
CASSQDVVGTGSSGANVLTF
TGTGCCAGCAGCCAAGATGTGGTTGGGACAGGGAGCTCTGGGGCCAACGTCCTGACTTTC
>TRBV7-2|.|TRBJ2-3|TRBD2
CASSLKLAGDTSTDTQYF
TGTGCCAGCAGCTTAAAACTAGCGGGGGATACTAGCACAGATACGCAGTATTTT
>TRBV6-5|.|TRBJ2-6|.
CANGVSGANVLTF
TGTGCCAACGGTGTTTCTGGGGCCAACGTCCTGACTTTC
>TRBV6-2/TRBV6-3|.|TRBJ2-5|.
CASSRPDLGGQETQYF
TGTGCCAGCAGTCGTCCGGACCTCGGGGGACAAGAGACCCAGTACTTC
>TRBV19|.|TRBJ1-1|.
CATKTDGSYTEAFF
TGTGCCACTAAAACAGACGGATCCTACACTGAAGCTTTCTTT
>TRBV7-2|.|TRBJ2-2|TRBD1
CASSPRDRGTGELFF
TGTGCCAGCAGCCCCCGGGACAGGGGTACCGGGGAGCTGTTTTTT
>TRBV10-3|few|TRBJ1-2|.
CAITAERQGSYGYTF
TGTGCCATCACCGCAGAGAGGCAAGGAAGCTATGGCTACACCTTC
>TRBV10-3|.|TRBJ2-5|TRBD1
CAISESTLRDREVGKQETQYF
TGTGCCATCAGTGAGTCGACTCTAAGGGACAGGGAGGTCGGGAAACAAGAGACCCAGTACTTC